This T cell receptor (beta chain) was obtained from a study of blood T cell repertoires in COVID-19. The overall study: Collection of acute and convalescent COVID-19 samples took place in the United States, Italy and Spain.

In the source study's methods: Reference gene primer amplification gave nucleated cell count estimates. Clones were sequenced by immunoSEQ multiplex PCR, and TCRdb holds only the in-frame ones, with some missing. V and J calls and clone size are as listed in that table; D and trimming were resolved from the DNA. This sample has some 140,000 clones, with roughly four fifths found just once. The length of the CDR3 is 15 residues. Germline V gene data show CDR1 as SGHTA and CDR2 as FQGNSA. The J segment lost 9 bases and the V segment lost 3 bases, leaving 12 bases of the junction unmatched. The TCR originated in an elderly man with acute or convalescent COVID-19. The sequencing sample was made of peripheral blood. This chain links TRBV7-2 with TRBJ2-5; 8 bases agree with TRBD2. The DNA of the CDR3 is TGTGCCAGCAGCTTTTTTGTAACGGGGGGGGCGGCCCAGTACTTC. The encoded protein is CASSFFVTGGAAQYF.